What follows describes a single TCR beta chain. What it recognizes is unknown. This sample is part of a study of cytomegalovirus exposure and HLA in healthy donors. Study information: A later analysis reported the same platform for the 120 validation repertoires and the roughly 700 first-cohort repertoires.

The germline CDR1 and CDR2 sequences are SGHAT and FQNNGV. The junction had 7 bases not matched to a gene; V was cut back by 5 bases and J by 5 bases. This CDR3 is built from 16 residues. Study-wide points: Clusters of TCRs from the first cohort tended to co-occur in the roughly 120 validation repertoires (as a later analysis found). Cytomegalovirus-associated TCR beta chains were listed, numbering approximately 150. Among TCR sequences, most were rare, though some public TCRs appeared in many donors.

Profiled with immunoSEQ multiplex PCR; TCRdb holds only in-frame clones, not every one. Of tens of thousands of clones detected, 80% to 95% appear once; the ten largest clones hold less than 4%. The chain joins TRBV11-2 to TRBJ2-7; 15 positions agree with TRBD2. This TCR came from a woman aged 25 to 39 in good health and CMV-seronegative. The sequenced material came from PBMCs. CDR3 in amino acids: CASSRGTSGGRHEQYF. The CDR3 coding sequence is TGTGCCAGCAGCAGAGGGACTAGCGGGGGGAGACACGAGCAGTACTTC.